This TCR beta chain was captured in a study of regulatory T cells in long-lasting Graves disease. This clonotype was observed at least ten times. Building of the TCR beta libraries involved iRepertoire HTBI primers and Arm-PCR of CDR3 regions. MiXCR was run by TCRdb on the multiplex PCR reads, yielding one entry per CDR3 protein. The table has around 500,000 distinct CDR3 sequences, about 16% seen once. The V end was cut by 0 bases, the J end by 7 bases, with 11 bases between. Per germline, CDR1 SGDLS and CDR2 YYNGEE. The CDR3 is 13 amino acids. This sample's time point: newly diagnosed GD, antithyroid drugs for less than 3 months. PBMC-extracted RNA yielded the TCR library. The same sample was also studied in work on T cells in Graves' hyperthyroidism and ophthalmopathy.

Sequenced here: peripheral blood mononuclear cells (PBMCs), sampled at new diagnosis, from a patient treated with antithyroid drugs. The receptor's source is a woman aged 40-65 years with Graves disease. This rearrangement joins TRBV9 to TRBJ2-7; possible D gene TRBD2, 6 bases. The chain's CDR3 is CASSVVLGGEQYF. For the CDR3, the DNA is TGTGCCAGCAGCGTAGTACTGGGGGGAGAGCAGTACTTC. The full variable domain, its missing parts supplied by reference TRBV9 and TRBJ2-7, is DSGVTQTPKHLITATGQRVTLRCSPRSGDLSVYWYQQSLDQGLQFLIQYYNGEERAKGNILERFSAQQFPDLHSELNLSSLELGDSALYFCASSVVLGGEQYFGPGTRLTVT.